This TCR beta chain was sequenced during a study of blood T cells in healthy people across ages (dated by TCRdb to between 2015 and 2017). For the study in its entirety: In model experiments, template switching captured about one uniquely barcoded TCR beta cDNA molecule for every two T cells. The study analyzed two additional independent replicas of 1 million unique cDNA reads from the same blood draw for two donors, one aged 18 to 29 and one aged 80 or older. Donors were grouped into four age groups: young (average roughly 15 years), middle-aged (39), aged (around 60) and long-lived (just over 80). To track age-related changes in TCR beta repertoire diversity, the study relied on deep sequencing normalized with unique cDNA molecular identifiers.

The CDR1 and CDR2 encoded by the germline V gene (reference sequence) are MNHEY and SMNVEV. After removal of 4 bases from V and 2 bases from J, the junction retains 8 bases not matched to a gene. The CDR3 covers 15 residues, taking in both the cysteine and the phenylalanine. Left in the record is the CDR3 DNA by itself, 45 bases read in frame from the first base. The 39 donors, aged about 6 to 100 years, were systemically healthy Caucasian individuals from Russia. Each donor gave around 9 milliliters of peripheral blood, collected into EDTA-treated Vacutainer tubes. Ficoll-Paque density-gradient centrifugation was used to isolate PBMCs, with at least 6 million obtained per sample. Trizol reagent was used to extract total RNA from the PBMCs, yielding at least 6 micrograms per sample. Naive CD45RAhigh/CD27high T cell percentages were measured by flow cytometry on a PBMC aliquot from every donor. The library relied on 5' RACE. These reads were obtained on an Illumina HiSeq 2500. A second roughly 6 to 12 cycle PCR used a sample-barcoded 5' primer and a J-beta primer mix. Each TCR beta cDNA molecule received a unique molecular identifier from a template-switch 5' adaptor carrying 12 random nucleotides. Each sample yielded at least 2.5 million CDR3-containing paired-end reads. The Mint cDNA synthesis kit, primed by a TRBC-specific oligonucleotide, was used to synthesize first-strand cDNA from all RNA. All cDNA was treated with uracil-DNA glycosylase and then went through a first 18-cycle PCR with the universal primers M1SS and BC2_uni_R. As for the authors' bioinformatics: For normalization, 1 million high-quality reads, each with a distinct molecular identifier, were randomly selected from each sample. Reads with shared molecular identifiers were discarded instead of being binned into consensus sequences. MiTCR, set to a Q25 quality threshold and the strictest error-elimination algorithm, was used for CDR3 identification, clonotype clustering and error correction. A nonparametric unseen species model with Euler transformation was used to estimate a lower bound on total TCR beta diversity. The raw public data were reprocessed by TCRdb itself: fastp quality trimming at Q25, MiXCR clonotype calling, in-frame beta chains only. Each entry merges the rows of one CDR3 protein and shows their most common DNA and genes. TCRdb assigned the V and J calls; the authors' analysis was not used. Within this sample are 540,000 or so distinct CDR3 sequences, with about 25% of them counted one time only. Around 10% of the sample rests with the top ten.

Study-level results and caveats: Compared with the aged group, more naive CD4+ T cells, fewer expanded clones and increased TCR diversity were shown by the long-lived group, suggesting age selection. As age increased, observed TCR beta diversity per million T cells dropped in a roughly linear way, and a significant reduction was already evident by age around 41. A strong correlation was found between observed TCR beta diversity and the percentage of naive T cells measured by flow cytometry. Bulk unsorted PBMC profiling prevented conclusive comparison of naive and antigen-experienced compartments. Total diversity estimates from one million sequenced T cells were considered lower bounds and underestimates. Donor CMV infection status was unknown, potentially confounding age-related changes in expanded clonotypes.

To note about this clonotype: There is no known antigen for this receptor. No quality values exist for individual bases; no much larger clone is one base distant.

The sample was also linked to a second study, of T cells of mothers and their children. The second study's paper adds: The donors were nine systemically healthy Caucasian individuals, made up of three mothers and their six children. cDNA synthesis consumed the entire amount of extracted RNA, loaded at approximately 1.4 ug RNA in each 15 ul reaction. In the second PCR, the M1S primer introduced both the sample barcodes and 2-4 random nucleotides. More than 8 million TCR beta CDR3 reads were obtained from each mother, and roughly 3.1 million reads were obtained from each child. Thymic selection similarly shapes TCR recombination output in related and unrelated pairs, with minor effect from inherited differences. Related mother-child pairs always showed normalized repertoire overlap that was slightly higher than in unrelated mother-child pairs, though the difference was never significant. No persistent microchimeric T cell clones were found, with a detection sensitivity of 80 to 100 clones per million clonotypes. Deep NGS was used in the study to compare the TCR beta repertoires of mothers and children and to look for features that separate related mother-child pairs from unrelated individuals. Mothers averaged approximately 41 +/- 4 years of age and children averaged around 10 +/- 4 years. Libraries were sequenced on Illumina HiSeq 2000 with 100+100 nt paired-end reads after adapter ligation with NEBNext reagents. Mother and child libraries were prepared a month apart and sequenced in separate runs to prevent cross-contamination. For each donor, between 500,000 and 2,000,000 distinct TCR beta clonotypes were identified. Naive TCR beta clonotypes were estimated from low-frequency clonotypes matched to each donor's FACS-determined naive share, without sorting.

The V and J genes are TRBV27 and TRBJ2-7, with TRBD1 identical over 7 junction bases. The receptor was derived from a boy aged 5-17 years in good health. The specimen was blood. The sequenced DNA: TGTGCCAGCAGTTCTCTCAACAGGGGTCCCTACGAGCAGTACTTC. Translated, it reads CASSSLNRGPYEQYF.